This T cell receptor beta chain was sequenced during a study of blood T cell repertoires in COVID-19 (dated by TCRdb to about 2020). Study-wide context: Samples from collaborators originated in the United States, Italy and Spain and spanned both the acute and convalescent phases of COVID-19. The material from the prospective study consisted of cDNA or gDNA derived from T cells, B-cell-depleted T cells, or PBMCs. Deeply sampled blood TCRbeta repertoires from subjects exposed to, actively infected with, or recovered from COVID-19 were included in the dataset. The repertoires were made available in a free public database intended to serve as a resource for research on the immune response to SARS-CoV-2. Samples came from the ongoing ImmuneRACE study (first 160 participants) plus 1,254 subjects from 6 global collaborators. A de-identified subject ID, COVID-19 status, age in years and sex were almost always included in the sample metadata. Where available, HLA class I and class II types were obtained from metadata supplied by the sample provider rather than from assay-based typing.

Points on this clone: Its recognized antigen is unknown. Base qualities are not at hand, and no much larger clone is one base apart.

General findings and caveats noted by the study authors: Clinical and demographic metadata were provided uncurated, with the amount varying by source and participant.

The immunoSEQ Assay, a bias-controlled multiplex PCR, was used to amplify TCRbeta CDR3 regions from genomic DNA. The original pipeline was this. The number of nucleated cells in each sample was estimated from the amplification of reference gene primers within the assay. To quantify the absolute abundance of each unique TCRbeta CDR3 rearrangement, sequence reads were collapsed and filtered. For each sample, productive Simpson clonality was calculated as the square root of Simpson's diversity index across productive rearrangements. TCRdb carries this immuneACCESS record with in-frame sequences only. Its versions omit some clonotypes, under half of them owing to an unresolved V gene in the studies checked, with the rest unexplained. V and J calls and clone size are copied from that table; D and trimming were computed from the DNA. The sample records under 200,000 clones, approximately 85% of which are singletons. The top ten clones comprise 1.2% of the sample.

V loses 2 bases, J loses 4 bases, and the germline ends lie 18 bases apart. From the cysteine through the phenylalanine, the CDR3 covers 17 amino acids. Only the CDR3 DNA stays, 51 bases, in frame from base 1. CDR1 and CDR2 were assigned from the germline V gene as SGHTA and FQGNSA. A second Seattle source provided samples from volunteer blood donors who had recovered from COVID-19. Each collaborating institution followed its own protocols to collect whole blood in K2EDTA tubes. For TCRbeta analysis, collaborators shipped samples in one of three forms: frozen whole blood, isolated PBMCs, or DNA extracted from either of those sample types.

The receptor's source is a man aged 55 to 70 who had recovered from COVID-19. The chain uses TRBV7-2 and TRBJ2-1, with TRBD2 tentatively as D gene (6 bases match). Specimen: peripheral blood. This receptor carries the CDR3 CASSLRLAAGPYNEQFF. The sequence in DNA is TGTGCCAGCAGCTTACGATTAGCGGCGGGCCCTTACAATGAGCAGTTCTTC.